The rows below give T cell receptor beta chains drawn from one sample of a study of metastatic and nonmetastatic thyroid tumors. TCRdb called clones again from the PCR reads with MiXCR. There are fewer than 15,000 clones in the sample; over 20% occur only once, and 18% lies in the top ten. The sequencing input was tumor tissue. The receptors shown here come from a female donor with papillary thyroid cancer or a benign thyroid nodule (not recorded which). Some clones in this sample may be carry-over from other donors' samples. The CDR3 runs from the conserved cysteine through the conserved F or W. The order of the fields is D gene, clone size, CDR3 length, V gene, J gene, CDR3 protein, CDR3 DNA. D genes are given only for firm matches. The size field is filled for only some rows; it gives once, few, many or a size class.

TRBD2	many	17	TRBV27	TRBJ2-1	CASSLGISGPIYNEQFF	TGTGCCAGCAGTCTTGGGATTAGCGGGCCGATTTACAATGAGCAGTTCTTC
NA	many	14	TRBV29-1	TRBJ2-2	CSVVLQSGTGELFF	TGCAGCGTTGTGCTACAGTCGGGCACCGGGGAGCTGTTTTTT
TRBD1	many	17	TRBV7-2	TRBJ2-2	CASRHNRDSANTGELFF	TGTGCCAGCAGGCATAACCGGGACAGCGCGAACACCGGGGAGCTGTTTTTT
NA	few	14	TRBV6-1	TRBJ2-2	CASTDGRYTGELFF	TGTGCCAGCACTGACGGGCGATACACCGGGGAGCTGTTTTTC
NA	once	14	TRBV9	TRBJ1-1	CASSVGGVRTEAFF	TGTGCCAGCAGCGTAGGAGGAGTTAGGACTGAAGCTTTCTTT
NA	many	17	TRBV6-2/TRBV6-3	TRBJ1-5	CASRPRQARAGNQPQHF	TGTGCCAGCAGGCCCAGACAGGCCCGGGCGGGCAATCAGCCCCAGCATTTT
TRBD2	NA	14	TRBV6-1	TRBJ2-7	CASSELAGGYEQYF	TGTGCCAGCAGTGAGCTAGCGGGAGGCTACGAGCAGTACTTC
NA	many	15	TRBV5-5	TRBJ1-4	CASSLAGAVRGKLFF	TGTGCCAGCAGCTTGGCCGGGGCAGTACGGGGAAAACTGTTTTTT
NA	few	14	TRBV6-1	TRBJ1-6	CASRPAGDNSPLHF	TGTGCCAGCAGGCCGGCAGGGGACAATTCACCCCTCCACTTT
NA	NA	13	TRBV30	TRBJ1-2	CAWSPGQNYGYTF	TGTGCCTGGAGCCCGGGACAAAACTATGGCTACACCTTC
NA	NA	16	TRBV11-2	TRBJ2-3	CASSPCRDEWTDTQYF	TGTGCCAGCAGCCCGTGCAGGGATGAATGGACAGATACGCAGTATTTT
NA	NA	13	TRBV6-1	TRBJ1-2	CASGRPGVFRYTF	TGTGCCAGCGGACGCCCAGGGGTCTTTCGCTACACCTTC
NA	many	15	TRBV4-1	TRBJ2-7	CASSQGEGHSYEQYF	TGCGCCAGCAGCCAAGGAGAGGGACACTCCTACGAGCAGTACTTC
TRBD1	medium-sized	14	TRBV12-3/TRBV12-4	TRBJ1-2	CASSWGTASYGYTF	TGTGCCAGCAGTTGGGGGACAGCCTCCTATGGCTACACCTTC
NA	few	13	TRBV12-3/TRBV12-4	TRBJ1-6	CASSQERNSPLHF	TGTGCCAGCAGCCAAGAAAGAAATTCACCCCTCCACTTT
NA	few	12	TRBV6-4	TRBJ1-2	CASRHGTGGYTF	TGTGCCAGCAGGCACGGGACTGGGGGCTACACCTTC
NA	medium-sized	13	TRBV2	TRBJ1-6	CASSDHRESPLHF	TGTGCCAGCAGTGACCACAGGGAATCACCCCTCCACTTT
TRBD1	medium-sized	12	TRBV19	TRBJ1-2	CARMTGGYGYTF	TGTGCCAGGATGACAGGGGGCTACGGCTACACCTTC